Listed below are T cell receptor beta chains from one sample, sequenced in a study of T cell clonotyping in hematopoietic cell transplantation. Libraries were prepared by immunoSEQ multiplex PCR; TCRdb keeps only in-frame clonotypes and omits some of them. The repertoire has some 6,300 clones, 30% to 45% of them found once; the top ten carry roughly 19%. The specimen comprised peripheral blood mononuclear cells, sampled 30 days after allogeneic stem cell transplant. The receptors derive from a female patient aged 55-70 years who had an allogeneic stem cell transplant, so the T cells may come from the graft donor. Some clones in this sample may be carry-over from other donors' samples. The CDR3 runs from the conserved cysteine through the conserved F or W. A D gene is named only where the DNA matches it firmly. Not every row has a clone size; where given, it reads once, few, many or a size class.

clone_size	v_call	d_call	j_call	cdr3_nt	cdr3_aa
.	TRBV7-8	.	TRBJ2-1	TGTGCCAGCAGCTTAGAGGAGAGGGGTAGCTCCTACAATGAGCAGTTCTTC	CASSLEERGSSYNEQFF
few	TRBV30	TRBD2	TRBJ2-2	TGTGCCTGGAGTGCGGGACTAGCGGGAGGGATCAGGGAGCTGTTTTTT	CAWSAGLAGGIRELFF
few	TRBV7-9	.	TRBJ1-2	TGTGCCAGCAGCTTGCCTAGGGGTCATGGCTACACCTTC	CASSLPRGHGYTF
few	TRBV29-1	.	TRBJ1-4	TGCAGCGAATCTCGATCGGTCGGTCAAAAACTGTTTTTT	CSESRSVGQKLFF
.	TRBV29-1	TRBD1	TRBJ2-7	TGCAGCGTGGGACAGGGGGGCAACGAGCAGTACTTC	CSVGQGGNEQYF
.	TRBV28	.	TRBJ2-7	TGTGCCAGCAGTTTAGATTTGGGGGGCGCAAAGGGAGCGGGCTACGAGCAGTACTTC	CASSLDLGGAKGAGYEQYF
few	TRBV30	TRBD2	TRBJ2-5	TGTGCCTGTTCCCGGGGAGGGAAGACCCAGTACTTC	CACSRGGKTQYF
.	TRBV30	.	TRBJ1-6	TGTGCCTGGATGGAGGGTTTAAGGAATTCACCCCTCCACTTT	CAWMEGLRNSPLHF
few	TRBV29-1	.	TRBJ1-2	TGCAGCGCTGACGGGGTTGCAGTAGGGGTAAATGGCTACACCTTC	CSADGVAVGVNGYTF
few	TRBV6-6	.	TRBJ1-5	TGTGCCAGCAGTTCGACTGCCGGGCATCAGCCCCAGCATTTT	CASSSTAGHQPQHF
few	TRBV7-6	.	TRBJ2-1	TGTGCCAGCAGCTTAGAAACAGGAGCCTACAATGAGCAGTTCTTC	CASSLETGAYNEQFF
.	TRBV29-1	TRBD1	TRBJ1-2	TGCAGCGTTGCAGGACAGGGACCCTATGGCTACACCTTC	CSVAGQGPYGYTF
.	TRBV30	TRBD1	TRBJ1-2	TGTGCCTGGAGCCCCCAGGGACAGGGGTCCTATGGCTACACCTTC	CAWSPQGQGSYGYTF
.	TRBV28	.	TRBJ2-7	TGTGCCAGCAGTCCCCAGGGATATTCCTACGAGCAGTACTTC	CASSPQGYSYEQYF
few	TRBV14	.	TRBJ2-5	TGTGCCAGCAGCCAAGATGAAAGGAGGGATCGATATCTCGAGACCCAGTACTTC	CASSQDERRDRYLETQYF
.	TRBV29-1	TRBD1	TRBJ1-1	TGCAGCGGCTACGGCGGACAGGGGGACACTGAAGCTTTCTTT	CSGYGGQGDTEAFF
.	TRBV25-1	.	TRBJ1-3	TGTGCCAGCAGTGATCGTAATGGAAACACCATATATTTT	CASSDRNGNTIYF
.	TRBV30	TRBD2	TRBJ2-7	TGTGCCTGGAGTCAGGGAGGGAGGTCCTACGAGCAGTACTTC	CAWSQGGRSYEQYF
few	TRBV7-2	TRBD2	TRBJ2-3	TGTGCCAGCAGCCTCAGACTAGCGGGGCGCACAGATACGCAGTATTTT	CASSLRLAGRTDTQYF
.	TRBV7-2	TRBD2	TRBJ2-7	TGTGCCAGCAGCTCGCGTTTCGGGGGGGTATCCTACGAGCAGTACTTC	CASSSRFGGVSYEQYF
.	TRBV6-5	.	TRBJ1-2	TGTGCCAGCAGTTTCAGGCGGAACTATGGCTACACCTTC	CASSFRRNYGYTF
few	TRBV30	TRBD1	TRBJ2-5	TGTGCCTGGAATCGAGGGACAGCCCAAGAGACCCAGTACTTC	CAWNRGTAQETQYF
.	TRBV4-2	.	TRBJ2-3	TGTGCCAGCAGCCAACAACGAGGGAGCACAGATACGCAGTATTTT	CASSQQRGSTDTQYF
.	TRBV30	TRBD2	TRBJ2-3	TGTGCCTGGAGTGGAGGCATAGCGGGCACGCAGTATTTT	CAWSGGIAGTQYF
large	TRBV19	.	TRBJ2-7	TGTGCCAGTAGTATTGGATTAAACTCCTACGAGCAGTACTTC	CASSIGLNSYEQYF
.	TRBV6-1	.	TRBJ1-5	TGTGCCAGCAGACAGGGAGAGCCCCAGCATTTT	CASRQGEPQHF
few	TRBV28	.	TRBJ1-4	TGTGCCAGCAGTTTCCCCCCCTTGGGGGAGTCCGAAGAAAAACTGTTTTTT	CASSFPPLGESEEKLFF
.	TRBV10-3	.	TRBJ1-5	TGTGCCATCAGTGAGGGGGTCTCGGGTCAGCCCCAGCATTTT	CAISEGVSGQPQHF
.	TRBV4-3	.	TRBJ1-6	TGCGCCAGCAGCCAAGAGGGTCAGCTGAGCTCCTATAATTCACCCCTCCACTTT	CASSQEGQLSSYNSPLHF
.	TRBV5-6	TRBD1	TRBJ2-7	TGTGCCAGCAGCGCGGACAGGGAAGAGTACTACGAGCAGTACTTC	CASSADREEYYEQYF
.	TRBV4-2	TRBD2	TRBJ2-5	TGTGCCAGCAGCCCGCGGACTAGCGGGGGAATGGGGGAGACCCAGTACTTC	CASSPRTSGGMGETQYF
.	TRBV30	.	TRBJ2-7	TGTGCCTGGAAGGTTTTAGGGGGCGAGCAGTACTTC	CAWKVLGGEQYF
.	TRBV30	.	TRBJ2-2	TGTGCCTGGAAGGGGACTCAAACCGGGGAGCTGTTTTTT	CAWKGTQTGELFF
.	TRBV5-4	TRBD1	TRBJ2-7	TGTGCCAGCAGCTTGGAGGGGGCGGTATACGAGCAGTACTTC	CASSLEGAVYEQYF
.	TRBV30	.	TRBJ1-4	TGTGCCTGGGATCAGACCCAAAATGAAAAACTGTTTTTT	CAWDQTQNEKLFF
few	TRBV29-1	.	TRBJ1-1	TGCAGCGTTACTACAGGCACCGAGTTGAACACTGAAGCTTTCTTT	CSVTTGTELNTEAFF
.	TRBV6-5	TRBD1	TRBJ2-7	TGTGCCAGCAGGGGACAGCTTAACTCCTACGAGCAGTACTTC	CASRGQLNSYEQYF
few	TRBV6-5	.	TRBJ1-2	TGTGCCAGCTCCCTTGGCGTAAGAGGGTATGGCTACACCTTC	CASSLGVRGYGYTF
.	TRBV4-2	.	TRBJ2-2	TGTGCCAGCAGCCAAGTAGGCGGGTCGGTCACCGGGGAGCTGTTTTTT	CASSQVGGSVTGELFF
few	TRBV19	.	TRBJ2-5	TGTGCCAGTAAAACCGAAGAGACCCAGTACTTC	CASKTEETQYF
.	TRBV7-7	.	TRBJ2-7	TGTGCTAGCAGCTTATCCCAATGGAGCGAGCAGTACTTC	CASSLSQWSEQYF
.	TRBV30	.	TRBJ1-4	TGTGCCTGGAGTGTCCTGGGCAGGGGAGGGGAAAAACTGTTTTTT	CAWSVLGRGGEKLFF
few	TRBV30	.	TRBJ2-7	TGTGCCTGGAGTGTAGGGCTGTTCTACGAGCAGTACTTC	CAWSVGLFYEQYF
.	TRBV4-3	TRBD1	TRBJ2-7	TGCGCCAGCAGCCAGTCAGGGGGCGCCTCCTCCGAGCAGTACTTC	CASSQSGGASSEQYF
few	TRBV29-1	TRBD2	TRBJ2-1	TGCAGCGTGGAGCGGGGACTACGCAATGAGCAGTTCTTC	CSVERGLRNEQFF
.	TRBV30	.	TRBJ2-3	TGTGCCTGGAGACACGAGCCGGACTCAGAAAACACAGATACGCAGTATTTT	CAWRHEPDSENTDTQYF
.	TRBV30	.	TRBJ1-4	TGTGCCTGGAGCCTAGAACGGGTTGAAAAACTGTTTTTT	CAWSLERVEKLFF
.	TRBV9	TRBD2	TRBJ2-5	TGTGCCAGCAGCGCCCGACTAGCGCGGGAGACCCAGTACTTC	CASSARLARETQYF
.	TRBV4-2	.	TRBJ1-4	TGTGCCAGCAGCCAAGATTGGGGCGGAGAAAAACTGTTTTTT	CASSQDWGGEKLFF
.	TRBV4-1	TRBD1	TRBJ2-7	TGCGCCAGCAGCCAAGTGCAGGGGGCAGGGGAGCAGTACTTC	CASSQVQGAGEQYF
.	TRBV5-1	.	TRBJ2-3	TGCGCCAGCAGCGGGGGTAGGATCACAGATACGCAGTATTTT	CASSGGRITDTQYF
.	TRBV30	.	TRBJ1-4	TGTGCCTGGAGTAACAGATTAACTAATGAAAAACTGTTTTTT	CAWSNRLTNEKLFF
.	TRBV30	.	TRBJ1-5	TGTGCCTGGAGTGTACAAGGGACGAATAGCCAGCCCCAGCATTTT	CAWSVQGTNSQPQHF
once	TRBV4-3	TRBD1	TRBJ1-5	TGCGCCAGCAGCCAAGGGATACAGGGGAACGGCAATCAGCCCCAGCATTTT	CASSQGIQGNGNQPQHF
.	TRBV7-2	.	TRBJ1-4	TGTGCCAGCAGCCCCCAACCTCACAGGGCCCGCGGTGAAAAACTGTTTTTT	CASSPQPHRARGEKLFF
.	TRBV29-1	TRBD1	TRBJ1-2	TGCAGCGTTGCTCCGGACAGGGGGTTCTCTGGCTACACCTTC	CSVAPDRGFSGYTF
few	TRBV6-5	.	TRBJ2-2	TGTGCCAGCAGGGGGGGCCTCGCCGGGGAGCTGTTTTTT	CASRGGLAGELFF
.	TRBV25-1	.	TRBJ2-3	TGTGCCAGCAGTGAATTTGATACGCAGTATTTT	CASSEFDTQYF
few	TRBV4-1	TRBD1	TRBJ1-6	TGCGCCAGCAGCCTCGAGGACAGGGTGAATTCACCCCTCCACTTT	CASSLEDRVNSPLHF